This entry lists 13 T cell receptor beta chains sequenced from one sample in a study of OX40 agonist ivuxolimab in advanced cancers. Assay: immunoSEQ multiplex PCR; the TCRdb copy retains only in-frame clones and omits some. Counted here are tens of thousands of clones, 88% occurring once; the ten biggest clones make up around 5.1%. The starting material was CD4+ or CD8+ T cells sorted from blood, obtained in a trial of the OX40 agonist ivuxolimab. The source is an adult with an advanced solid tumor such as melanoma, head and neck, liver or kidney cancer.

The CDR3 loop reads CASTRGGAGEKLFF. In DNA, the CDR3 is TGTGCCAGCACCCGGGGGGGGGCTGGTGAAAAACTGTTTTTT. V and J are TRBV28 and TRBJ1-4, with a tentative D call TRBD1 (6 bases). Looked up from germline, CDR1 is MDHEN and CDR2 is SYDVKM. The CDR3 sequence is 14 residues long. With 7 bases removed from V and 7 bases from J, the gap between germline ends came to 16 bases.

This chain links TRBV4-2 with TRBJ2-2; no clear D gene. Trimming removed 3 bases at V and 2 bases at J, with 4 bases between. Germline CDR1 LGHNA, CDR2 YNFKEQ. The CDR3 totals 13 residues. CDR3 protein: CASSHPNTGELFF. The DNA for the CDR3 is TGTGCCAGCAGCCACCCCAACACCGGGGAGCTGTTTTTT.

The V call is TRBV11-2, the J call TRBJ2-2; 10 nucleotides line up with TRBD2. CDR3 length: 17 residues. CDR1 and CDR2 from the germline V gene are SGHAT and FQNNGV. Trimming at V came to 6 bases and at J to 4 bases, leaving 11 bases not matched to a gene. The CDR3 spells CASSSPSGSRSTGELFF. The CDR3, as DNA: TGTGCCAGCAGTTCGCCTAGCGGGAGTAGGTCCACCGGGGAGCTGTTTTTT.

The chain uses TRBV19 and TRBJ2-1; D may be TRBD2 (5 bases). CDR1 and CDR2 from the germline V gene are LNHDA and SQIVND (reference sequence). V was trimmed by 5 bases and J by 0 bases, leaving 14 bases between them. The CDR3 length is 16 residues. Here the CDR3 DNA reads TGTGCCAGTAGTTCCCGGGTAGGGAGCTCCTACAATGAGCAGTTCTTC. Translation gives CASSSRVGSSYNEQFF.

This chain connects TRBV19 to TRBJ1-5; 8 bases agree with TRBD1. Trimming took 5 bases from V and 6 from J; bases not matched to a gene: 6. Germline V gene lookup returns CDR1 LNHDA and CDR2 SQIVND (reference sequence). The CDR3 consists of 14 residues. The CDR3 region has the DNA TGTGCCAGTAGTCGTACAGGGGGGAGTCAGCCCCAGCATTTT. Translating it yields CASSRTGGSQPQHF.

The chain joins TRBV19 to TRBJ2-1, with a tentative D call TRBD1 (6 bases). Germline lookup yields CDR1 LNHDA and CDR2 SQIVND (reference sequence). V was shortened by 3 bases and J by 5 bases, with 14 bases between the two germline ends. There are 15 residues in the CDR3. The CDR3: CASSIQGPGNNEQFF. The DNA of the CDR3 is TGTGCCAGTAGTATTCAGGGGCCGGGAAACAATGAGCAGTTCTTC.

Concerning this clone: Sequence at one end of the junction differs from germline and may be a read error. The V gene is TRBV7-8, the J gene TRBJ2-7, with TRBD1 matching over 8 bases. Germline V CDR1 and CDR2: SGHVS, FQNEAQ. CDR3 length equals 14 residues. CDR3 sequence (DNA): TGTGCCAGCAGCCTCCTCAGGGGGCGAGGGGTATTCGTGTTC. As protein: CASSLLRGRGVFVF.

CDR3 nucleotide sequence: TGTGCCAGCAGCTTGTCGACTCCGAGAGAAGAGCAGTTCTTC. Its protein is CASSLSTPREEQFF. The rearrangement joins TRBV7-6 to TRBJ2-1; the D is unclear. Deletions cut 3 bases from V and 10 bases from J, with 16 bases between. This CDR3 comprises 14 residues. Germline V gives CDR1 SGHVS, CDR2 FNYEAQ.

The chain combines TRBV6-5 with TRBJ2-3; D gene uncertain. The length of the CDR3 is 13 residues. Looked up from germline, CDR1 is MNHEY and CDR2 is SVGAGI. Trimming shortened V by 6 bases and J by 3 bases, and 10 bases separated the two germline ends. The CDR3 region is CASRAPGTDTQYF. In nucleotides, the CDR3 is TGTGCCAGCAGGGCCCCCGGGACAGATACGCAGTATTTT.

The chain has TRBV7-9 and TRBJ1-4; 10 bases align to TRBD1. J was trimmed by 7 bases and V by 5 bases; bases with no gene match: 4. Per the germline V gene, CDR1 is SEHNR and CDR2 is FQNEAQ (reference sequence). The CDR3 contains 14 residues. The CDR3 DNA reads as TGTGCCAGCAGCCGGACAGGGGGAAGTGAAAAACTGTTTTTT. Translating gives CASSRTGGSEKLFF.

The V call is TRBV14, the J call TRBJ2-1; 8 nucleotides align to TRBD1. The CDR3 sequence is 16 residues long. The V gene end was trimmed by 4 bases and the J gene end by 0 bases; junction bases not matched to a gene: 5. Germline V CDR1 and CDR2: SGHDN, FVKESK. CDR3 nucleotide sequence: TGTGCCAGCAGCCTCAGGACAGGGCGCTCCTACAATGAGCAGTTCTTC. This encodes CASSLRTGRSYNEQFF.

In this sample, this clone turned up once. This chain joins TRBV5-1 and TRBJ2-6, with TRBD2 as a possible D gene (5 bases). Germline V gene lookup returns CDR1 SGHRS and CDR2 YFSETQ. The length of the CDR3 is 16 residues. Trimming took off 0 bases at V and 3 bases at J, with 10 bases between the two ends. The CDR3 protein is CASSLGEGFGANVLTF. The CDR3, as DNA: TGCGCCAGCAGCTTGGGAGAGGGTTTTGGGGCCAACGTCCTGACTTTC.

The chain links TRBV5-4 to TRBJ1-2; TRBD1 matches 10 bases. Germline values: CDR1 SGHNT, CDR2 YYREEE (reference sequence). V lost 3 bases and J lost 7; bases outside the gene matches: 15. The CDR3 is 17 residues long. This CDR3 is CASSSIFSGQGGIGYTF. The DNA of the CDR3 is TGTGCCAGCAGCTCGATCTTTTCTGGACAGGGGGGCATTGGCTACACCTTC.